This entry concerns a single T cell receptor (beta chain). In the authors' workflow: Nucleated cell number was recorded as an estimate derived from reference gene primer amplification. Data came from immunoSEQ multiplex PCR; TCRdb stores just in-frame clones and leaves some out. V, J and clone size are taken as reported in that table, and D and trimming were inferred from the DNA itself. The sample includes about 130,000 clones, about 85% of them seen just once. The source of the sample is a study of blood T cell repertoires in COVID-19. Looking at the study overall: COVID-19 samples from acute and convalescent phases originated in the United States, Italy and Spain. Sample material is recorded as cDNA or gDNA derived from T cells, B-cell-depleted T cells, or PBMCs.

There are 18 residues in the CDR3. The V and J ends lost 7 bases and 0 bases, in that order; junction bases with no gene match: 6. Germline-derived CDR1 and CDR2 are KGHDR and SFDVKD. V is TRBV24-1 and J is TRBJ2-1; 15 nucleotides agree with TRBD2. The sequenced sample consisted of peripheral blood. The receptor was derived from a man in his forties or fifties with active or convalescent COVID-19. CDR3 sequence: CATSPGLAGGSSYNEQFF. In DNA, the CDR3 is TGTGCCACCAGCCCGGGACTAGCGGGGGGCTCCTCCTACAATGAGCAGTTCTTC.